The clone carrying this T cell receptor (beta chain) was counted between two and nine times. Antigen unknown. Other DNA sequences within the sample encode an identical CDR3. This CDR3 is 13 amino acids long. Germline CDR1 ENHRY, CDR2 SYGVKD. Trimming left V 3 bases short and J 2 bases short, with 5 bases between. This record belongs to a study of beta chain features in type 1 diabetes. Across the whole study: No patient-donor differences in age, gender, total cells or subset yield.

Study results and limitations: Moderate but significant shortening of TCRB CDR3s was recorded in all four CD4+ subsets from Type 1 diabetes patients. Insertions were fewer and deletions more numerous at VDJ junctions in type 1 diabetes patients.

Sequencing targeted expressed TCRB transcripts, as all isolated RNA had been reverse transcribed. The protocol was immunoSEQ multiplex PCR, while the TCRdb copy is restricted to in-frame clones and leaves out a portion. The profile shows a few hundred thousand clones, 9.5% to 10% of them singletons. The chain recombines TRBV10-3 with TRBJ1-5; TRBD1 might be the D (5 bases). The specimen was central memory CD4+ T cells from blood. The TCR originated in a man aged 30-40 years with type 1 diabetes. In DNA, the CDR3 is TGTGCCATCAGTGACAGGGGCAATCAGCCCCAGCATTTT. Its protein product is CAISDRGNQPQHF.